This T cell receptor beta chain emerged from a study of Ad26.COV2.S vaccination and SARS-CoV-2 variants. Regarding the study as a whole: After vaccination, reports described spike-specific CD8+ and CD4+ T cell responses as showing substantial breadth.

This clone was found a few times. Its antigen is as yet unknown. Sequenced by immunoSEQ multiplex PCR; TCRdb stores in-frame clones only, minus some. The repertoire holds some 520,000 clones, with about 83% as singletons. Treatment in this sample: 15 to 20 received Ad26.COV2.S at low or high dose, single or two shots; roughly five received placebo; per-sample allocation not given. The samples date from day 63 after the first vaccine or placebo injection. Trimming removed 5 bases at V and 9 bases at J, with 20 bases between. The germline gives CDR1 MRHNA, CDR2 SNTAGT. The CDR3 consists of 15 residues. The starting material was peripheral blood, obtained in a trial of Ad26.COV2.S vaccine versus placebo. This sequence originates from a person aged 18-60 years who received the Ad26.COV2.S COVID-19 vaccine or a placebo. The chain links TRBV6-4 to TRBJ2-1, with D perhaps matching TRBD1 or TRBD2 (5 bases each). The DNA of the CDR3 is TGTGCCAGCAGTCGGAGTGGTGGGACCCCACTTGAGCAGTTCTTC. Translation: CASSRSGGTPLEQFF.